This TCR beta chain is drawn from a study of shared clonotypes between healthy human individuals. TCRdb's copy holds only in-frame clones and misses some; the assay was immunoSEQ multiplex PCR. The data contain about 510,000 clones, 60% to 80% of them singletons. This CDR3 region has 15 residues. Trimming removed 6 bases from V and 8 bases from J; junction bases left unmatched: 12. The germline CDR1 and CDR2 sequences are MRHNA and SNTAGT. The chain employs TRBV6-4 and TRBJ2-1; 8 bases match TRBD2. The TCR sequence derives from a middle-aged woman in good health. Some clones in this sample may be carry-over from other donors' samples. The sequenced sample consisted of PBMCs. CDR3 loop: CASSPGTRQSDEQFF. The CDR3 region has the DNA TGTGCCAGCAGCCCCGGGACTAGGCAAAGCGATGAGCAGTTCTTC.